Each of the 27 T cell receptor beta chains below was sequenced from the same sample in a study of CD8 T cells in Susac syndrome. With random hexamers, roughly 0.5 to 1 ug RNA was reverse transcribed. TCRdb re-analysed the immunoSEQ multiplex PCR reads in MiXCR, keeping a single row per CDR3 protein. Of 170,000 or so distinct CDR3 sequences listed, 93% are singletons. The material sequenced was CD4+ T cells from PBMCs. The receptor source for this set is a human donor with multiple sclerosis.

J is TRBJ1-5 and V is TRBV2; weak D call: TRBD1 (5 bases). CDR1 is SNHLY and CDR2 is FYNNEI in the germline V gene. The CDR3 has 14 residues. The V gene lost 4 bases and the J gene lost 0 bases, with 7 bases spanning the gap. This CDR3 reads CASSADNSNQPQHF. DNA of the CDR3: TGTGCCAGCAGTGCGGACAATAGCAATCAGCCCCAGCATTTT.

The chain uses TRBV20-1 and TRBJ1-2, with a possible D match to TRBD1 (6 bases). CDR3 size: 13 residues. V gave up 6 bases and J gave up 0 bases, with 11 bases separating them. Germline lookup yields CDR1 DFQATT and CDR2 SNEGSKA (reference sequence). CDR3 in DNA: TGCAGTGCGGTACAGGGAGCTAACTATGGCTACACCTTC. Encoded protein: CSAVQGANYGYTF.

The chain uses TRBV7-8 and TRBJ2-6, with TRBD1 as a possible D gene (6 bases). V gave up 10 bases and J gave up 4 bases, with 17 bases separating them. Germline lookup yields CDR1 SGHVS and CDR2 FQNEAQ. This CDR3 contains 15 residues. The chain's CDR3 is CATLPTGTGANVLTF. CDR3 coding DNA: TGTGCCACACTCCCAACAGGGACCGGGGCCAACGTCCTGACTTTC.

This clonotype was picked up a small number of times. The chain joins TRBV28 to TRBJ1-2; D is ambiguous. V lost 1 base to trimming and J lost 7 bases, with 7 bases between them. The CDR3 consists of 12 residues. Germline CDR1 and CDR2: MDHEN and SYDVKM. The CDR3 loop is CASSLFRTGYTF. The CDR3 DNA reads TGTGCCAGCAGTTTATTTCGGACTGGCTACACCTTC.

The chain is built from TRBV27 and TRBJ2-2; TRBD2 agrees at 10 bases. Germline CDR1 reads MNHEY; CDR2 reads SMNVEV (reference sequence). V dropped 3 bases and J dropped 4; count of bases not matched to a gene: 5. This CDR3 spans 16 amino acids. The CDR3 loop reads CASSFQRGGPTGELFF. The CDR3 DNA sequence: TGTGCCAGCAGTTTCCAGCGGGGGGGCCCCACCGGGGAGCTGTTTTTT.

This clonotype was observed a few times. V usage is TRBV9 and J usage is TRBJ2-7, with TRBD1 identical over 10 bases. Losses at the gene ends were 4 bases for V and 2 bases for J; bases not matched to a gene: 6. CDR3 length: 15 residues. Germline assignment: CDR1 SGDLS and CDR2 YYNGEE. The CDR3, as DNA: TGTGCCAGCAGCCCCGGGACAGGGGTTACCTACGAGCAGTACTTC. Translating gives CASSPGTGVTYEQYF. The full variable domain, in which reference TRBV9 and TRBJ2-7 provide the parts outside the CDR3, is DSGVTQTPKHLITATGQRVTLRCSPRSGDLSVYWYQQSLDQGLQFLIQYYNGEERAKGNILERFSAQQFPDLHSELNLSSLELGDSALYFCASSPGTGVTYEQYFGPGTRLTVT.

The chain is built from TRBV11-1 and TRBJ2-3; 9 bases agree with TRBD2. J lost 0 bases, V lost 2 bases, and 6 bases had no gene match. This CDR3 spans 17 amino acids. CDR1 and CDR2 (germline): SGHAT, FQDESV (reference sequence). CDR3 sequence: CASSLMVLAGSTDTQYF. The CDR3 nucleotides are TGTGCCAGCAGCTTAATGGTCCTAGCGGGGAGCACAGATACGCAGTATTTT.

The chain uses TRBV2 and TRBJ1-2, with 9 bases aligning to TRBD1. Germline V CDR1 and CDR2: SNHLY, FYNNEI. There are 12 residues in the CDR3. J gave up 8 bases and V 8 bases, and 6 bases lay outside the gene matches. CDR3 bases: TGTGCCAGCGGGGGACAGGGTGGAGGCTACACCTTC. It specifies CASGGQGGGYTF. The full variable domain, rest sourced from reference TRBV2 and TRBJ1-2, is EPEVTQTPSHQVTQMGQEVILRCVPISNHLYFYWYRQILGQKVEFLVSFYNNEISEKSEIFDDQFSVERPDGSNFTLKIRSTKLEDSAMYFCASGGQGGGYTFGSGTRLTVV.

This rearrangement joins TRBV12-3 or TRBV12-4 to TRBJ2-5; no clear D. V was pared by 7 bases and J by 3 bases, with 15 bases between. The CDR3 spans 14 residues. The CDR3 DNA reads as TGTGCCAGCACCCCGCCTTCAACGAAAGAGACCCAGTACTTC. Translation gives CASTPPSTKETQYF.

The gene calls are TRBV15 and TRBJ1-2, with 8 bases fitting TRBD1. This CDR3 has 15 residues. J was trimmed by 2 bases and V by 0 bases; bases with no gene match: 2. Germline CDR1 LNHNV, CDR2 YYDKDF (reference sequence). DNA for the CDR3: TGTGCCACCAGCAGAGAAGGGACAGGCAACTATGGCTACACCTTC. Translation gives CATSREGTGNYGYTF. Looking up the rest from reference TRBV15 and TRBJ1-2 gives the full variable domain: DAMVIQNPRYQVTQFGKPVTLSCSQTLNHNVMYWYQQKSSQAPKLLFHYYDKDFNNEADTPDNFQSRRPNTSFCFLDIRSPGLGDTAMYLCATSREGTGNYGYTFGSGTRLTVV.

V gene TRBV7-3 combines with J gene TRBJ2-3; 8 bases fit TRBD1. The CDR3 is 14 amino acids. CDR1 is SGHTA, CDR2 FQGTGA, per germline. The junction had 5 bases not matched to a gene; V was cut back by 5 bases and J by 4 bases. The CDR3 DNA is TGTGCCAGCAGCCCAACAGGGGGTCCAGATACGCAGTATTTT. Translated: CASSPTGGPDTQYF.

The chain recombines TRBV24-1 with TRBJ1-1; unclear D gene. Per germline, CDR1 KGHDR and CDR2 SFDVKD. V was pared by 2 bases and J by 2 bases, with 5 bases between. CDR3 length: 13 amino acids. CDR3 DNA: TGTGCCACCAGTGATTATTCTAACACTGAAGCTTTCTTT. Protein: CATSDYSNTEAFF.

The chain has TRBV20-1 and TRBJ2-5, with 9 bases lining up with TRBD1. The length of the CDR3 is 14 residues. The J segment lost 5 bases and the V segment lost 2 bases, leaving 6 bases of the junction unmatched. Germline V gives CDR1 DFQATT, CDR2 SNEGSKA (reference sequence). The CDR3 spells CSARYRGLWETQYF. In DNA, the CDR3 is TGCAGTGCTAGATACAGGGGGCTTTGGGAGACCCAGTACTTC.

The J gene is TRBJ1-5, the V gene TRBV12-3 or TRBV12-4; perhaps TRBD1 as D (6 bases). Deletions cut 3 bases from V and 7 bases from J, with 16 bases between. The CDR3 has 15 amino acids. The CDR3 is CASSLGQGLGQPQHF. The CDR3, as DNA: TGTGCCAGCAGTTTGGGGCAGGGGCTGGGGCAGCCCCAGCATTTT.

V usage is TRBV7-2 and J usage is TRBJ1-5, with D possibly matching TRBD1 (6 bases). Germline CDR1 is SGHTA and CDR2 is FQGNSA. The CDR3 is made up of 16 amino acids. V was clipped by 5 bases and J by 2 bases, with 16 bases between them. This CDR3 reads CASSTVGGWGNQPQHF. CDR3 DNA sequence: TGTGCCAGCAGCACAGTGGGGGGCTGGGGCAATCAGCCCCAGCATTTT. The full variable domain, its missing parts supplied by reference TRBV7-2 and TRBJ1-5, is GAGVSQSPSNKVTEKGKDVELRCDPISGHTALYWYRQSLGQGLEFLIYFQGNSAPDKSGLPSDRFSAERTGGSVSTLTIQRTQQEDSAVYLCASSTVGGWGNQPQHFGDGTRLSIL.

CDR3 coding DNA: TGTGCCACCAGCAGAGATGTAGGGAATACGTATGGGTATGAGCAGTTCTTC. Residues: CATSRDVGNTYGYEQFF. The rearrangement uses TRBV15 and TRBJ2-1; D remains unclear. The germline CDR1 and CDR2 sequences are LNHNV and YYDKDF (reference sequence). This CDR3 is 17 amino acids long. Deletions cut 0 bases from V and 8 bases from J, with 20 bases between.

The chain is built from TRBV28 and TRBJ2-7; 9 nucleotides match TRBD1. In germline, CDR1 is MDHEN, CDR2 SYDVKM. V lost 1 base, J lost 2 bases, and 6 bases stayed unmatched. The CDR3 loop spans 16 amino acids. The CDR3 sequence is CASSLFSGTGPYEQYF. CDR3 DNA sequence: TGTGCCAGCAGTTTATTCAGCGGGACAGGGCCCTACGAGCAGTACTTC.

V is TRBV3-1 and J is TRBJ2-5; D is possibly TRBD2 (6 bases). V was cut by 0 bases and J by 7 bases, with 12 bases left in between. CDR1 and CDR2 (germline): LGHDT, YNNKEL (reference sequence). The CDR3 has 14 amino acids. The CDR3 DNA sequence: TGTGCCAGCAGCCAAGATCATTACGGGGGGACCCAGTACTTC. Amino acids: CASSQDHYGGTQYF.

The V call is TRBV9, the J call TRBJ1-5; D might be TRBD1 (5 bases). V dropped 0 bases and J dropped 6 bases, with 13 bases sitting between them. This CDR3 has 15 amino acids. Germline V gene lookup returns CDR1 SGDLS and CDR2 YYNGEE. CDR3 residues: CASSVGSGEAQPQHF. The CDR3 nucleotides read TGTGCCAGCAGCGTAGGGTCGGGGGAGGCTCAGCCCCAGCATTTT.

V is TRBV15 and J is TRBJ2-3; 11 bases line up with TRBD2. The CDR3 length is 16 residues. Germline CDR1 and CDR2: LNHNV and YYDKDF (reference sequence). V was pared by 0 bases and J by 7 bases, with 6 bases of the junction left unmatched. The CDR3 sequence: CATSRDGTSGRNTQYF. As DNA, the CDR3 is TGTGCCACCAGCAGAGATGGAACTAGCGGGAGAAATACGCAGTATTTT.

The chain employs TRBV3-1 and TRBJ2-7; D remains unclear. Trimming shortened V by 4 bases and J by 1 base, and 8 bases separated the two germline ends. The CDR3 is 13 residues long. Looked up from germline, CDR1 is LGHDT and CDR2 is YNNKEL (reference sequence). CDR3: CASSLGLSYEQYF. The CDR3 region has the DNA TGTGCCAGCAGCCTTGGGCTATCCTACGAGCAGTACTTC.

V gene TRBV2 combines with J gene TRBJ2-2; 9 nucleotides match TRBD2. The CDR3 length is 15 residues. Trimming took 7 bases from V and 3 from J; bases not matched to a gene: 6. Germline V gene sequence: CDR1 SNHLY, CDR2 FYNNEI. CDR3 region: CASTAGTSYTGELFF. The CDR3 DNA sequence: TGTGCCAGCACCGCCGGGACTAGCTACACCGGGGAGCTGTTTTTT.

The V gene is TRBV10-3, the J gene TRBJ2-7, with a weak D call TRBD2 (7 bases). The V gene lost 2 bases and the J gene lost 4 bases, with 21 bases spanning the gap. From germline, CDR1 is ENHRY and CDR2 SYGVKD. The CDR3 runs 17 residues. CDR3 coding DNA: TGTGCCATCAGTGAGGCCCATCTAAGGGGGGGGACTTACGAGCAGTACTTC. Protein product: CAISEAHLRGGTYEQYF.

CDR3 DNA: TGTGCCAGTTCCGGGACTAGCATCTACGAGCAGTACTTC. It yields the protein CASSGTSIYEQYF. This rearrangement joins TRBV25-1 to TRBJ2-7, with 9 positions matching TRBD2. Trimming removed 9 bases from V and 3 bases from J; junction bases left unmatched: 6. The germline CDR1 and CDR2 sequences are MGHDK and SYGVNS. This CDR3 contains 13 residues.

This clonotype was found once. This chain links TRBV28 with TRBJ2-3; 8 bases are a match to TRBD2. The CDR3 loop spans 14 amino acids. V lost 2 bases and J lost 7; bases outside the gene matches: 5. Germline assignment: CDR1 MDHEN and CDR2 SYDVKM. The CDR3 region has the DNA TGTGCCAGCAGTTTAGGCGGGGGGATGAATACGCAGTATTTT. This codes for CASSLGGGMNTQYF.

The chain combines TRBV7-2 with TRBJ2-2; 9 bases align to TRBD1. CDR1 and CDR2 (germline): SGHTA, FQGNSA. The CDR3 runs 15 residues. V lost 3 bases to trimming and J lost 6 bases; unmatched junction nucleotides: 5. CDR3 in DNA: TGTGCCAGCAGCTTGGGACAGGGACCCGCCGGGGAGCTGTTTTTT. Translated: CASSLGQGPAGELFF.

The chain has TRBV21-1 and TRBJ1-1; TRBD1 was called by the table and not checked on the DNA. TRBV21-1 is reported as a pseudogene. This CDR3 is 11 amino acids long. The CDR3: CASSASGEAFF. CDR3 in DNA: TGTGCCAGCAGCGCATCAGGGGAAGCTTTCTTT.